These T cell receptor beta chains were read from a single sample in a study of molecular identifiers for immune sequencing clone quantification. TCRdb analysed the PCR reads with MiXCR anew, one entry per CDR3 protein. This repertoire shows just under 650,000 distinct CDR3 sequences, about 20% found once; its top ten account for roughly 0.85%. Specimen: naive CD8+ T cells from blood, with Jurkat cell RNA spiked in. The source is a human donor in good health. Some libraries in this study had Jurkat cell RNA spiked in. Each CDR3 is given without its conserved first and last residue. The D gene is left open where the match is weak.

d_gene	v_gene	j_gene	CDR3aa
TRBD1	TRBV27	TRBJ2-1	ASSFPQPGTGRNEQF
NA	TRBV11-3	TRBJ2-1	ASSLFAGLSNEQF
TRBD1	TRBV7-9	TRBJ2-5	ASRGPRQGATTRPQETQY
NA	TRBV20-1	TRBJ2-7	SARVFYEQY
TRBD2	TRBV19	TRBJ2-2	ASSLAGGGDTGELF
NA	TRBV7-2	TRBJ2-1	ASSLGGAWNEQF
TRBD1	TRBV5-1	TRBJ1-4	ASSFWTGLTEKLF
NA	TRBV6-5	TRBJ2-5	ASSTFQETQY
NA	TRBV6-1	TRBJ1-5	ASSEIGGRSNQPQH
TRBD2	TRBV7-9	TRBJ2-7	ASSYSSGNYEQY
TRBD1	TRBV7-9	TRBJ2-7	ASSPPGQGRYEQY
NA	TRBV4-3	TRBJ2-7	ASSPVQGGYEQY
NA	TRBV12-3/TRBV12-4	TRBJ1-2	ASSPTVWGYT
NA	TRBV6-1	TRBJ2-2	ASSGPPGTHRTWELF
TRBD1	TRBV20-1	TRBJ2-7	SARARTGWYEQY
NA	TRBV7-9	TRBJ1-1	ASSEGWQGNTEAF
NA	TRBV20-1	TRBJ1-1	SARVQGPGQAF
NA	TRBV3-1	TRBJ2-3	ASSPRLLVSTDTQH
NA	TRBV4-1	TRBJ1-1	ASSQDQEDGHMNTEAF
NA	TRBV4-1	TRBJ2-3	ASSQEVISSTDTQY
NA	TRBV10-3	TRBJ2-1	AISALSSEYNEQF
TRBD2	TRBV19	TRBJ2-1	ASNPLAGGPMDEQF
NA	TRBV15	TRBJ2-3	ATSRDRDTQY
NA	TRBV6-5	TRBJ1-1	ASSYQGLNTEAF
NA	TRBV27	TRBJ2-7	ASSSSGSEQY
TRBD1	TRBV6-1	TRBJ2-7	ASTYGQGFGEQY
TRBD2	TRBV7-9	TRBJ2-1	ASSFSGRTYEQF
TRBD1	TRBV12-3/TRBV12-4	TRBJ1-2	ASTLEGAEGYT
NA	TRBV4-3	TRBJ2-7	ASSQGEGGYEQY
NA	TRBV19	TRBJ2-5	ASSRSTAPRETQY
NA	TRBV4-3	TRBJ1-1	ASSQDFGEGPNTEAF
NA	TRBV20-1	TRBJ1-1	SARETGMDTEAF
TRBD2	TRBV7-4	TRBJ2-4	ANVGTSGLAKNIQY
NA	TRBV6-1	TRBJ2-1	ASRQQDDEQF
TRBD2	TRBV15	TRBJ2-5	ATSSFSSGREAQY
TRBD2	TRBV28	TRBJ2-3	ASSLRGEGPHTDTQY
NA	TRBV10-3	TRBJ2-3	AISEQGIPDTQY
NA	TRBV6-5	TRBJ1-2	ASRQGIYGYT
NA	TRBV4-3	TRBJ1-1	ASSPTGIMNTEAF
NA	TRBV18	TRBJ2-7	ASSPRDGGEWYEQY
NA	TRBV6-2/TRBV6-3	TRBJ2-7	ASSYFQGKYEQY
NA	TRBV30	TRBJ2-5	AWSPPATGWETQY
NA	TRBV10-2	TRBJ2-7	ASTRQDSYEQC
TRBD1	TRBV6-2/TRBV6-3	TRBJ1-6	ASKTGASSYNSPLH
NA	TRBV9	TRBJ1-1	ASRGGEGTEAF
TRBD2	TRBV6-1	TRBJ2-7	ASRLAGSYEQC
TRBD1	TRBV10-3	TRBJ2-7	AISDPTTGEEQY
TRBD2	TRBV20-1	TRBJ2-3	SARDLAGEPGAWDTQY
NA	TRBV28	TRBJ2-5	ASSLMNSEETQY
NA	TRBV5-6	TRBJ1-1	ASSLRLITEAF
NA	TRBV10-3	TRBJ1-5	AISDGGIQQPQH
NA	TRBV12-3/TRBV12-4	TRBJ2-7	ASSPGQKYEQY
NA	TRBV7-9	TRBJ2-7	ASSSVLIEGEQY